This passage covers 20 T cell receptor beta chains from one sample sequenced in a study of human T cells and chemical hapten exposure. Time point of the sample: pre-sensitization, week 0. As to treatment: therapeutic diphenylcyclopropenone sensitization with weekly scalp DPC. Each CDR3 protein gets one entry after TCRdb re-called the RACE reads with MiXCR. The profile shows about 290,000 distinct CDR3 sequences, about 7.7% of them singletons. This specimen consisted of whole blood, obtained in connection with sensitization to the hapten diphenylcyclopropenone (DPC). These receptors were collected from a man in his late teens or twenties with alopecia areata. Some clones in this sample may be carry-over from other donors' samples.

This clonotype was found a few times. This rearrangement joins TRBV7-3 to TRBJ2-1; D gene ambiguous. The CDR3 length is 16 residues. V was cut by 1 base and J by 7 bases, with 17 bases left in between. CDR1 is SGHTA and CDR2 is FQGTGA in the germline V gene. The CDR3 region is CASSLIPLPTANEQFF. CDR3 bases: TGTGCCAGCAGCTTAATCCCACTGCCCACGGCAAATGAGCAGTTCTTC.

The rearrangement joins TRBV4-2 to TRBJ2-3; TRBD1 is a possible D gene (5 bases). Germline loops: CDR1 LGHNA, CDR2 YNFKEQ. Trimming cost V 3 bases and J 4 bases, with 11 bases left between them. This CDR3 comprises 14 residues. The CDR3 nucleotides read TGTGCCAGCAGCCAGGGAAGGGGCGCAGATACGCAGTATTTT. Its protein product is CASSQGRGADTQYF.

The sample holds a few counts of this clonotype. V usage is TRBV11-2 and J usage is TRBJ2-7; the D gene is possibly TRBD2 (6 bases). CDR3 size: 13 residues. Germline V gene lookup returns CDR1 SGHAT and CDR2 FQNNGV. Trimming shortened V by 6 bases and J by 5 bases, and 14 bases separated the two germline ends. This CDR3 is CASRPTSRDEQYF. The CDR3 DNA reads as TGTGCCAGCAGACCGACTAGTCGGGACGAGCAGTACTTC.

This clonotype was observed a few times. The chain has TRBV5-1 and TRBJ1-4; the match to TRBD1 covers 7 bases. Trimming removed 5 bases from V and 3 bases from J; junction bases left unmatched: 7. Germline V CDR1 and CDR2: SGHRS, YFSETQ. The CDR3 runs 15 residues. The CDR3 loop reads CASSRQGSANEKLFF. DNA of the CDR3: TGCGCCAGCAGTAGACAGGGTTCGGCTAATGAAAAACTGTTTTTT.

This clonotype appeared a few times. This chain connects TRBV7-9 to TRBJ2-5, with unresolved D. Trimming left V 1 base short and J 5 bases short, with 11 bases between. Germline V CDR1 and CDR2: SEHNR, FQNEAQ (reference sequence). There are 14 residues in the CDR3. CDR3 nucleotides: TGTGCCAGCAGCTTAGATCGAGCTCGTGAGACCCAGTACTTC. Translation: CASSLDRARETQYF.

This chain's CDR3 is CATSRGFLKRADTQYF. The CDR3 nucleotides read TGTGCCACCAGCAGAGGGTTCCTGAAAAGAGCAGATACGCAGTATTTT. J is TRBJ2-3 and V is TRBV15; D is unresolved. The CDR3 runs 16 residues. CDR1 is LNHNV, CDR2 YYDKDF, per germline (reference sequence). V gave up 1 base and J gave up 4 bases, with 15 bases separating them. Together with reference TRBV15 and TRBJ2-3, the CDR3 gives the full variable domain: DAMVIQNPRYQVTQFGKPVTLSCSQTLNHNVMYWYQQKSSQAPKLLFHYYDKDFNNEADTPDNFQSRRPNTSFCFLDIRSPGLGDTAMYLCATSRGFLKRADTQYFGPGTRLTVL.

This clonotype was counted at least ten times. The chain carries TRBV3-1 and TRBJ1-5; no firm D call. The CDR3 extends over 14 amino acids. Germline V lookup: CDR1 LGHDT, CDR2 YNNKEL (reference sequence). V was pared by 5 bases and J by 7 bases, with 15 bases between. The CDR3 nucleotides read TGTGCCAGCAGCGAAGGTAGGGTATGGCAGCCCCAGCATTTT. It specifies CASSEGRVWQPQHF.

Only a few counts were recorded for this clonotype. The chain joins TRBV6-5 to TRBJ2-5, with TRBD2 matching over 7 bases. The germline gives CDR1 MNHEY, CDR2 SVGAGI. J lost 7 bases, V lost 2 bases, and 10 bases had no gene match. The CDR3 covers 15 residues. Here the CDR3 reads CASSYQPGGKGTQYF. Here the CDR3 DNA reads TGTGCCAGCAGTTACCAGCCCGGGGGGAAAGGGACCCAGTACTTC.

This clonotype has only one observation. The chain couples TRBV3-1 to TRBJ2-3, with 10 nucleotides matching TRBD2. The CDR3 has 15 residues. The germline CDR1 and CDR2 sequences are LGHDT and YNNKEL (reference sequence). V shed 4 bases and J 2 bases; nucleotides not matched to a gene: 3. CDR3 sequence: CASSRTSGPTDTQYF. The CDR3 DNA sequence: TGTGCCAGCAGCCGGACTAGCGGACCCACAGATACGCAGTATTTT.

The chain combines TRBV6-2 or TRBV6-3 with TRBJ2-1; 7 nucleotides match TRBD1. V dropped 2 bases and J dropped 7; count of bases not matched to a gene: 5. CDR3 length equals 14 residues. Germline V lookup: CDR1 MNHEY, CDR2 SVGEGT. The CDR3 DNA sequence: TGTGCCAGCAGTTACGACAGGGTAGGAAATGAGCAGTTCTTC. Translation: CASSYDRVGNEQFF.

This clonotype was seen repeatedly, ten times or more. The rearrangement joins TRBV7-9 to TRBJ1-2, with D unclear. The germline CDR1 and CDR2 sequences are SEHNR and FQNEAQ (reference sequence). Trimming took off 0 bases at V and 6 bases at J, with 14 bases between the two ends. The CDR3 is 15 amino acids. The chain's CDR3 is CASSLAVTLPDGYTF. The CDR3 coding sequence is TGTGCCAGCAGCTTAGCGGTAACACTACCCGATGGCTACACCTTC.

This clonotype has just a few counts. The chain carries TRBV4-3 and TRBJ2-5; TRBD2 matches at 7 bases. The germline CDR1 and CDR2 sequences are LGHNA and YSLEER. With 3 bases clipped from V and 1 base from J, the junction kept 5 bases outside the gene matches. This CDR3 comprises 15 residues. The CDR3 nucleotides read TGCGCCAGCAGCCATTCGACGGGGGGCCAAGAGACCCAGTACTTC. Its protein is CASSHSTGGQETQYF.

This clonotype was seen many times. The chain recombines TRBV4-3 with TRBJ1-2, with D tentatively TRBD1 (5 bases). The germline V gene encodes CDR1 LGHNA and CDR2 YSLEER. V was clipped by 4 bases and J by 3 bases, with 15 bases between them. CDR3 size: 15 residues. CDR3 nucleotides: TGCGCCAGCAGCCCCGGGGGAATAAACGACTATGGCTACACCTTC. It translates to CASSPGGINDYGYTF.

This clonotype has ten or more counts. The chain is built from TRBV5-1 and TRBJ1-1, with D hard to call. Germline V lookup: CDR1 SGHRS, CDR2 YFSETQ. Trimming left V 5 bases short and J 0 bases short, with 8 bases between. This CDR3 contains 13 residues. DNA for the CDR3: TGCGCCAGCAGGGGCAGACTGAACACTGAAGCTTTCTTT. Encoded protein: CASRGRLNTEAFF.

This clonotype has only a few counts. The chain recombines TRBV7-2 with TRBJ1-2; 7 bases align to TRBD1. The CDR3 loop spans 14 amino acids. In germline, CDR1 is SGHTA, CDR2 FQGNSA. Trimming removed 4 bases from V and 8 bases from J; junction bases left unmatched: 10. The CDR3 loop reads CASSSGQDSAGYTF. The CDR3 region has the DNA TGTGCCAGCAGCTCCGGACAGGACTCGGCGGGCTACACCTTC. Looking up the rest from reference TRBV7-2 and TRBJ1-2 gives the full variable domain: GAGVSQSPSNKVTEKGKDVELRCDPISGHTALYWYRQSLGQGLEFLIYFQGNSAPDKSGLPSDRFSAERTGGSVSTLTIQRTQQEDSAVYLCASSSGQDSAGYTFGSGTRLTVV.

This clonotype turned up a few times. The CDR3 spells CASSIVRLAGQETQYF. The CDR3 DNA reads TGTGCCAGCAGCATCGTCCGACTAGCGGGGCAAGAGACCCAGTACTTC. This chain joins TRBV3-1 and TRBJ2-5; TRBD2 aligns across 11 bases. The J segment lost 2 bases and the V segment lost 5 bases, leaving 7 bases of the junction unmatched. The CDR3 contains 16 residues. Germline loops: CDR1 LGHDT, CDR2 YNNKEL (reference sequence).

The CDR3 reads CASSQDAGRTIGTGELFF. For the CDR3, the DNA is TGCGCCAGCAGCCAAGATGCAGGTCGTACGATCGGGACCGGGGAGCTGTTTTTT. The chain links TRBV4-3 to TRBJ2-2; D remains ambiguous. Germline CDR1 is LGHNA and CDR2 is YSLEER. The V end lost 0 bases, the J end lost 5 bases, and 19 bases lay between the germline ends. CDR3 size: 18 residues.

This clonotype was seen more than once but under ten times. The V and J genes are TRBV7-2 and TRBJ1-6, with a possible D match to TRBD1 (6 bases). Per germline, CDR1 SGHTA and CDR2 FQGNSA. The ends were cut back, 1 base at V and 12 bases at J, with 13 bases in the middle. The CDR3 has 14 amino acids. The CDR3 nucleotides read TGTGCCAGCAGCTTAGGGGCGCAGGGGCAACCCCTCCACTTT. It is translated as CASSLGAQGQPLHF. The variable domain in full, completed from reference TRBV7-2 and TRBJ1-6, reads GAGVSQSPSNKVTEKGKDVELRCDPISGHTALYWYRQSLGQGLEFLIYFQGNSAPDKSGLPSDRFSAERTGGSVSTLTIQRTQQEDSAVYLCASSLGAQGQPLHFGNGTRLTVT.

This clonotype showed up just a few times. V and J are TRBV6-2 or TRBV6-3 and TRBJ2-3; D is ambiguous. Germline V CDR1 and CDR2: MNHEY, SVGEGT. V lost 0 bases and J lost 4, with 8 bases in between. The CDR3 has 14 amino acids. This CDR3 is CASSYSNGPDTQYF. In nucleotides, the CDR3 is TGTGCCAGCAGTTACTCGAATGGGCCAGATACGCAGTATTTT.

This clonotype was recorded a few times. DNA for the CDR3: TGTGCCAGCAGTGACGGCTACAGGGGCGTTTCACCCCTCCACTTT. It translates to CASSDGYRGVSPLHF. The chain combines TRBV6-4 with TRBJ1-6, with TRBD1 identical over 7 bases. The germline CDR1 and CDR2 sequences are MRHNA and SNTAGT. This CDR3 comprises 15 residues. After removal of 2 bases from V and 9 bases from J, the junction contained 7 bases not matched to a gene.